The clone carrying this TCR beta chain has more than one count but fewer than ten. Its antigen is not identified. V shed 0 bases, J shed 7 bases, and the junction held 11 bases outside the gene matches. There are 18 residues in the CDR3. Germline CDR1 SGHRS, CDR2 YFSETQ. The study ran its PCR with 60 Vbeta and 13 Jbeta primers. Measured with immunoSEQ multiplex PCR; TCRdb has only the in-frame clones, and not every one. The sample includes about 140,000 clones, more than 60% of them seen just once. The source of the sample is a study of cytomegalovirus exposure and HLA in healthy donors. The study, taken as a whole, reports: Apparent HLA restriction characterized most CMV-associated TCR beta chains in a later analysis.

This TCR derives from a woman aged 55-75 years in good health and CMV-seronegative. This rearrangement joins TRBV5-1 to TRBJ2-1, with 12 bases identical to TRBD2. The sample comprised PBMCs. CDR3 loop: CASSLARRTSGGSNEQFF. The CDR3 nucleotides are TGCGCCAGCAGCTTGGCGAGAAGAACTAGCGGGGGGTCTAATGAGCAGTTCTTC.